This TCR beta chain was identified in a study of T cells in Graves' hyperthyroidism and ophthalmopathy. Stable disease denoted Graves' hyperthyroidism without ophthalmopathy progression within 18 months. Broader study findings: The majority of expanded thyroid clonotypes above 0.001 also appeared in blood.

This clonotype was picked up many times. Antigen specificity is unknown. Mismatch with germline at one junction end may stem from a read error. Authors of the study amplified TCR beta CDR3 regions from RNA transcripts. The study used the HTBI primer set for a first-round RT-PCR of the TCR CDR3. MiXCR was run by TCRdb on the multiplex PCR reads, yielding one entry per CDR3 protein. Among about 710,000 distinct CDR3 sequences listed, around 15% were seen once. The germline gives CDR1 SSHAT, CDR2 FNYEAQ (reference sequence). This CDR3 is built from 13 residues. The source is a man between 18 and 29 years old with Graves' hyperthyroidism. V and J are TRBV7-7 and TRBJ2-1, with D possibly matching TRBD1 (6 bases). Sequencing was carried out using blood. In nucleotides, the CDR3 is TGTGCTAGCAGCATCAACAGGGACAATGAGCAGTTCTTC. This gives the protein CASSINRDNEQFF.